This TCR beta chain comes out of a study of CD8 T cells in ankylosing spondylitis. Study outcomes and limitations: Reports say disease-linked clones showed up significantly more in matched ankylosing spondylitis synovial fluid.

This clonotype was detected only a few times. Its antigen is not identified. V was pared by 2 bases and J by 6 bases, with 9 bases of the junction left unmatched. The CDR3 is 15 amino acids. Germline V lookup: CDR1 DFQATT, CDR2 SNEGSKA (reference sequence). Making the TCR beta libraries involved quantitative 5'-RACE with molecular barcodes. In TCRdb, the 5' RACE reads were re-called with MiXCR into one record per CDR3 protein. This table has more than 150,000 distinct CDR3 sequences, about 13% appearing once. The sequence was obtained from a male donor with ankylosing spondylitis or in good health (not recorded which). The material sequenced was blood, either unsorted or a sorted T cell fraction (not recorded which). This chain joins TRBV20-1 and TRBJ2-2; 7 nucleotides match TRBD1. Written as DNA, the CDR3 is TGCAGTGCTAGACCGCCGACAGGGAGCCCCGGGGAGCTGTTTTTT. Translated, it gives CSARPPTGSPGELFF.